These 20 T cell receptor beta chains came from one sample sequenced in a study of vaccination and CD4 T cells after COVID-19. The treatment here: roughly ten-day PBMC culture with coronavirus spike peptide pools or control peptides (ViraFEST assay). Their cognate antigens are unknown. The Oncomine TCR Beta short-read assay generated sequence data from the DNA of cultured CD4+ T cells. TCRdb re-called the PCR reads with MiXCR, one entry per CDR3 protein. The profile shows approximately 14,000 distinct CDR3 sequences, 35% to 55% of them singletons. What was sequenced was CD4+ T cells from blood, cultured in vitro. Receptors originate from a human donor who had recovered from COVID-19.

CDR3 residues: CASLPGQGTDTQYF. The DNA for the CDR3 is TGTGCCAGCCTGCCAGGACAGGGTACAGATACGCAGTATTTT. V and J are TRBV6-1 and TRBJ2-3; 8 bases match TRBD1. Trimming cost V 8 bases and J 3 bases; bases outside gene matches: 7. The V gene's germline CDR1 is MNHNS and CDR2 SASEGT. This CDR3 contains 14 residues.

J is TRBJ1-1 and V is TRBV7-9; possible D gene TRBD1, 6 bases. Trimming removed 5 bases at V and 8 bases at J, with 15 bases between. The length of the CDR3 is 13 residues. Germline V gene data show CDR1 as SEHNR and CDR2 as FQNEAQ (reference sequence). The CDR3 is CASSMMPGTEAFF. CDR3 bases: TGTGCCAGCAGCATGATGCCCGGGACAGAAGCTTTCTTT.

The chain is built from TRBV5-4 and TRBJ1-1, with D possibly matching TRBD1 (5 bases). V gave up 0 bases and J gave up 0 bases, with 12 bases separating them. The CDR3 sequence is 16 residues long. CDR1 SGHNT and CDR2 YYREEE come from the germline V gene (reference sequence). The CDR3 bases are TGTGCCAGCAGCTTGGGATCCGGGACGGTGAACACTGAAGCTTTCTTT. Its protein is CASSLGSGTVNTEAFF.

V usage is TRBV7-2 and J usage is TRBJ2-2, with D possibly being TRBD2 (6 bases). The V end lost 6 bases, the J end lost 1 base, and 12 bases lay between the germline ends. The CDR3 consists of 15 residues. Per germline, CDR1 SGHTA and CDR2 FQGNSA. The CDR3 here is CASSVGGLNTGELFF. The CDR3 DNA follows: TGTGCCAGCAGTGTCGGGGGATTGAACACCGGGGAGCTGTTTTTT.

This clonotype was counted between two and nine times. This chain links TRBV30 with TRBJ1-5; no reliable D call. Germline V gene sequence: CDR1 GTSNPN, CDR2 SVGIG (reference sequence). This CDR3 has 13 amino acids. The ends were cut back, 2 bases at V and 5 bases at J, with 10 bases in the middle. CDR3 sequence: CAWSLGGDQPQHF. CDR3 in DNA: TGTGCCTGGAGTCTTGGCGGAGATCAGCCCCAGCATTTT.

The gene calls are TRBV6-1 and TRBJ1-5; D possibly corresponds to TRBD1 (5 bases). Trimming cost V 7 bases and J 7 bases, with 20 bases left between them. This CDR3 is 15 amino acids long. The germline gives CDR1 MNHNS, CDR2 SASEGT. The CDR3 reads CASNDDSGGGQPQHF. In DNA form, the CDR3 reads TGTGCCAGCAACGACGACAGTGGGGGGGGGCAGCCCCAGCATTTT.

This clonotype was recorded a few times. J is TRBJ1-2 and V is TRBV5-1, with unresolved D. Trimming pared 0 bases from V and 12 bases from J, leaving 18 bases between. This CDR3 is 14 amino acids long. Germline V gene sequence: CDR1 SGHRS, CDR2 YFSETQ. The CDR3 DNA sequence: TGCGCCAGCAGCTTGGGCACAACGGCCGCCGGCGACACCTTC. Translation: CASSLGTTAAGDTF.

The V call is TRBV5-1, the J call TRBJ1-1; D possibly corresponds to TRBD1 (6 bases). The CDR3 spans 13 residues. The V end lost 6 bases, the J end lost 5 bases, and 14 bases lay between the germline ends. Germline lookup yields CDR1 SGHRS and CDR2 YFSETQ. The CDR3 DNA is TGCGCCAGCAACAACAGGGTTGGGACTGAAGCTTTCTTT. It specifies CASNNRVGTEAFF.

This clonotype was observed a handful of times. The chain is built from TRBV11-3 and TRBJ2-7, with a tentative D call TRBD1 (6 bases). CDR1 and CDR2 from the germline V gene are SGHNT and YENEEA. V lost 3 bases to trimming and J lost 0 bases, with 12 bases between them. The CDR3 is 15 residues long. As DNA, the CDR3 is TGTGCCAGCAGCTTTAGAGGACAGAGCTCCTACGAGCAGTACTTC. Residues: CASSFRGQSSYEQYF.

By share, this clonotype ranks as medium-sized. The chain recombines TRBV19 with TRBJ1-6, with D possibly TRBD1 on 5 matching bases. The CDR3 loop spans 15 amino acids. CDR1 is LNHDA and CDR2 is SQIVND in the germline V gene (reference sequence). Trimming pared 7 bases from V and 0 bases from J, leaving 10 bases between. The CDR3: CASMEGSSYNSPLHF. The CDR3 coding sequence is TGTGCCAGTATGGAGGGGAGCTCCTATAATTCACCCCTCCACTTT.

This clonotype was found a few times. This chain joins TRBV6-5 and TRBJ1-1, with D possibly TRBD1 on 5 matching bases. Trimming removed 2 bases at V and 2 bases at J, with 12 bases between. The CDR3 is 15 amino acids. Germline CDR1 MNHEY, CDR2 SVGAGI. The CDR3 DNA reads TGTGCCAGCAGTTACCCCCAGGGTTTTAACACTGAAGCTTTCTTT. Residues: CASSYPQGFNTEAFF.

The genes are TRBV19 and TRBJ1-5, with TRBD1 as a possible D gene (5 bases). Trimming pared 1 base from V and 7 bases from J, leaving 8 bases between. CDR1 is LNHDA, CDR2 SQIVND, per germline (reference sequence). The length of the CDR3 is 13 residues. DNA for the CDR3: TGTGCCAGTAGTATAGGGCAGGGACAGCCCCAGCATTTT. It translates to CASSIGQGQPQHF.

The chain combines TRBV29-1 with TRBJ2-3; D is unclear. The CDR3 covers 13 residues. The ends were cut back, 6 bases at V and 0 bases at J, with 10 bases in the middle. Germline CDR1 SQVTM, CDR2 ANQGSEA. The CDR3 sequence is CSVDDTSTDTQYF. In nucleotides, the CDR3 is TGCAGCGTCGACGATACTAGCACAGATACGCAGTATTTT.

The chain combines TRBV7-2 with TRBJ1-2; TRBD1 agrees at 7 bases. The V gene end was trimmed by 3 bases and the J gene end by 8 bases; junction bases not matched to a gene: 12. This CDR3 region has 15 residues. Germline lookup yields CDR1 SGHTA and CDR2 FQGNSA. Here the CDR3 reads CASSLDQGEGRGYTF. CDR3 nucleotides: TGTGCCAGCAGCTTGGACCAGGGGGAGGGGAGGGGCTACACCTTC.

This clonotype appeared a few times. The CDR3 sequence: CASSESQNNEQFF. DNA for the CDR3: TGTGCCAGCAGTGAATCCCAGAACAATGAGCAGTTCTTC. V is TRBV6-1 and J is TRBJ2-1, with no clear D. Germline values: CDR1 MNHNS, CDR2 SASEGT. CDR3 length equals 13 residues. V was cut by 2 bases and J by 5 bases, with 7 bases left in between.

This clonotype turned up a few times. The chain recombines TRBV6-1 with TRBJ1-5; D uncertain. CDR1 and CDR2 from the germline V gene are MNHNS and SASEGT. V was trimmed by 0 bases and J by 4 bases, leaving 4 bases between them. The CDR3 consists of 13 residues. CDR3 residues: CASSEANNQPQHF. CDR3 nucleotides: TGTGCCAGCAGTGAAGCTAATAATCAGCCCCAGCATTTT.

The CDR3 nucleotides read TGCAGTGCTAGTTCGGGGGGGGCGCGAACTGAAGCTTTCTTT. As protein: CSASSGGARTEAFF. The V call is TRBV20-1, the J call TRBJ1-1; D is possibly TRBD1 (6 bases). This CDR3 region has 14 residues. Germline assignment: CDR1 DFQATT and CDR2 SNEGSKA (reference sequence). V was clipped by 3 bases and J by 5 bases, with 16 bases between them.

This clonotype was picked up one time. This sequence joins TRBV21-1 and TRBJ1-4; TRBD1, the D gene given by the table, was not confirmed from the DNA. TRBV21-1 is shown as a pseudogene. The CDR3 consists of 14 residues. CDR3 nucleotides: TGTGCCAACAGGTGGGCGGGGGTCGAGGAAAAACTGTTTTTT. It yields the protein CANRWAGVEEKLFF.

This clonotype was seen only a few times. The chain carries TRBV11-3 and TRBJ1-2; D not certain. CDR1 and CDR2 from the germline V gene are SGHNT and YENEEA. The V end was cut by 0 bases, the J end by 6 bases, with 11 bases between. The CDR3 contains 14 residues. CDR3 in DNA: TGTGCCAGCAGCTTAGATAGTAGCGGGAATGGCTACACCTTC. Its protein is CASSLDSSGNGYTF.

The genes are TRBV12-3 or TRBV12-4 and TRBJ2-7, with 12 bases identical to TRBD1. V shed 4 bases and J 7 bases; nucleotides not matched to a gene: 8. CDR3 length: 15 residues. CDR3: CASSSGGQGAREQYF. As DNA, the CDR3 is TGTGCCAGCAGTTCTGGGGGACAGGGGGCGCGAGAGCAGTACTTC.